These 26 T cell receptor beta chains were all obtained from the same sample, sequenced in a study of tumor and adjacent non-tumor tissue in lung cancer. This sample's RNA came from whole unsorted tissue. The normal lung tissue was taken more than 3 cm from the tumor edge. The library came from three nested PCR rounds adapted from ARM-PCR protocols. TCRdb analysed the multiplex PCR reads with MiXCR anew, one entry per CDR3 protein. The sample carries around 76,000 distinct CDR3 sequences, around 76% recorded once. The sample taken for sequencing was distant non-tumor lung tissue. The receptors originated from an older man with non-small cell lung cancer.

This clonotype was found once. The rearrangement uses TRBV6-6 and TRBJ2-1, with D maybe TRBD2 (6 bases). Germline-derived CDR1 and CDR2 are MNHNY and SVGAGI (reference sequence). The CDR3 is 15 residues long. V dropped 10 bases and J dropped 4 bases, with 20 bases sitting between them. CDR3 sequence (DNA): TGTGCCACCATTATGACTAGTTGCCCTTACAATGAGCAGTTCTTC. Its translation is CATIMTSCPYNEQFF.

Remarks on this clonotype: Without the conserved terminal phenylalanine or tryptophan, this CDR3 likely stems from a read error. The chain carries TRBV29-1 and TRBJ2-3, with 7 bases aligning to TRBD1. The V gene's germline CDR1 is SQVTM and CDR2 ANQGSEA. This CDR3 comprises 13 residues. CDR3 sequence reads: CSVRGRGTDKQYL. DNA of the CDR3: TGCAGCGTTCGGGGCAGAGGGACAGATAAGCAGTATCTT.

Points on this clonotype: At one boundary the junction diverges from the germline segment, which might be a read error. This sequence joins TRBV5-5 and TRBJ2-7, with D maybe TRBD1 (6 bases). Germline V CDR1 and CDR2: SGHKS, YYEKEE (reference sequence). This CDR3 is 16 amino acids long. The CDR3 loop reads CTSSLAVTWDTYEQYF. The CDR3 DNA reads as TGTACCAGCAGCTTGGCCGTGACCTGGGACACCTACGAGCAGTACTTC.

This clonotype was seen many times. This chain connects TRBV10-3 to TRBJ1-1; unclear D gene. CDR3 length: 13 residues. V dropped 6 bases and J dropped 5 bases, with 13 bases sitting between them. The germline gives CDR1 ENHRY, CDR2 SYGVKD. CDR3 residues: CAIRVSERTEAFF. The CDR3 DNA reads TGTGCCATCAGGGTTTCGGAGAGGACTGAAGCTTTCTTT.

Of note for this clonotype: Relative to the germline gene, one junction end is altered; a read error may explain this. This sequence joins TRBV29-1 and TRBJ2-3; maybe TRBD1 (6 bases). This CDR3 region has 13 residues. In germline, CDR1 is SQVTM, CDR2 ANQGSEA. CDR3 DNA: TGCAGCGCCGGGATCACAGGGCCGGATATGCAGTATTTT. As protein: CSAGITGPDMQYF.

Notes on this clonotype: The junction and the germline gene differ at one end; a read error may be behind it. The gene calls are TRBV9 and TRBJ1-2; D remains ambiguous. CDR1 and CDR2 from the germline V gene are SGDLS and YYNGEE. This CDR3 spans 14 amino acids. CDR3 nucleotides: TGTGCCAGCAACGTAGATTGTGGTAACTATGACTACACCTTC. Encoded protein: CASNVDCGNYDYTF. The full variable domain, completed using reference TRBV9 and TRBJ1-2, is DSGVTQTPKHLITATGQRVTLRCSPRSGDLSVYWYQQSLDQGLQFLIQYYNGEERAKGNILERFSAQQFPDLHSELNLSSLELGDSALYFCASNVDCGNYDYTFGSGTRLTVV.

The sample holds one count of this clonotype. A much larger clonotype is one base distant, so this may be a read error. The chain is built from TRBV20-1 and TRBJ1-5; 7 bases line up with TRBD1. CDR3 length equals 18 residues. Germline V CDR1 and CDR2: DFQATT, SNEGSKA (reference sequence). CDR3 protein: CSAPYAPDRVGSTQPQHF. For the CDR3, the DNA is TGCAGTGCCCCTTACGCACCCGACAGGGTAGGCAGCACTCAGCCCCAGCATTTT.

The rearrangement joins TRBV29-1 to TRBJ2-3, with D possibly matching TRBD1 (6 bases). Looked up from germline, CDR1 is SQVTM and CDR2 is ANQGSEA. V lost 8 bases and J 1 base, leaving 16 bases between the germline ends. The CDR3 loop spans 14 amino acids. CDR3 sequence reads: CSFDRSQGTDTQYF. The DNA of the CDR3 is TGCAGCTTCGACAGGTCGCAGGGCACAGATACGCAGTATTTT.

Points on this clonotype: An end of the junction does not agree with germline; a read error may underlie this. The CDR3 here is CASRLAGFSDGYTF. As DNA, the CDR3 is TGCGCCAGCAGATTGGCAGGGTTCTCCGATGGCTACACATTC. The J gene is TRBJ1-2, the V gene TRBV5-1; D might be TRBD1 (5 bases). Per germline, CDR1 SGHRS and CDR2 YFSETQ. CDR3 length: 14 residues.

In regard to this clonotype: Compared with germline, one end of the junction differs, possibly owing to a read error. The chain carries TRBV29-1 and TRBJ1-2; D call uncertain. Per germline, CDR1 SQVTM and CDR2 ANQGSEA. This CDR3 has 16 residues. The CDR3 coding sequence is TGCATCGTTGTCCCCTATCAATCCTCGGGAGAAGATGGCAACACCTTT. This codes for CIVVPYQSSGEDGNTF.

The rearrangement links TRBV29-1 to TRBJ2-7; 12 bases line up with TRBD2. CDR1 and CDR2 from the germline V gene are SQVTM and ANQGSEA. V lost 6 bases to trimming and J lost 3 bases; unmatched junction nucleotides: 3. This CDR3 is 13 amino acids long. CDR3 bases: TGCAGCGTATGGACTAGCGGGGACTACGAGCAGTACTTC. Translated, it gives CSVWTSGDYEQYF.

The chain carries TRBV6-5 and TRBJ2-1; no clear D. V gave up 2 bases and J gave up 9 bases, with 8 bases separating them. From germline, CDR1 is MNHEY and CDR2 SVGAGI. There are 12 residues in the CDR3. CDR3 DNA: TGTGCCAGCAGTTACATAGGGCGTGAGCAGTTCTTC. Translating gives CASSYIGREQFF.

Turning to this clonotype: A clone one base away is much larger, so this may be a read error. The chain combines TRBV6-1 with TRBJ1-5; D possibly corresponds to TRBD1 (6 bases). The CDR3 totals 14 residues. Germline CDR1 reads MNHNS; CDR2 reads SASEGT. CDR3 DNA: TGTGCCAACAGTCTACAGGGTAACAATCAGCCCCAGCATTTT. Protein product: CANSLQGNNQPQHF.

This clonotype was recorded a few times. This chain uses TRBV7-2 with TRBJ2-3, with 9 nucleotides matching TRBD2. The V and J ends lost 4 bases and 1 base, in that order; junction bases with no gene match: 9. CDR1 is SGHTA and CDR2 is FQGNSA in the germline V gene. The CDR3 runs to 17 residues. CDR3 sequence reads: CASSWKTSGRGTDTQYF. The CDR3 coding sequence is TGTGCCAGCAGCTGGAAGACTAGCGGAAGGGGCACAGATACGCAGTATTTT.

With respect to this clonotype: This may be a read error, as it is one base from a much larger clone. The rearrangement joins TRBV5-6 to TRBJ2-7; 7 nucleotides line up with TRBD1. Germline CDR1 reads SGHDT; CDR2 reads YYEEEE. Trimming cost V 6 bases and J 5 bases; bases outside gene matches: 17. This CDR3 region has 16 residues. The CDR3 is CASTTGAGWTLDEQYF. Here the CDR3 DNA reads TGTGCCAGCACCACAGGGGCAGGGTGGACCCTTGACGAGCAGTACTTC.

Points on this clonotype: A read error may produce the germline difference seen at one junction end. The gene calls are TRBV5-1 and TRBJ1-2; weak D call: TRBD1 (6 bases). The CDR3 loop spans 13 amino acids. Germline V gives CDR1 SGHRS, CDR2 YFSETQ. CDR3 sequence (DNA): TGCGCCTGCAGCCCGACAGGAAACTATGGCTACACCTTC. The encoded protein is CACSPTGNYGYTF.

Remarks on this clonotype: At one boundary the junction diverges from the germline segment, which might be a read error. The chain couples TRBV5-5 to TRBJ2-5; D unresolved. This CDR3 region has 13 residues. The germline gives CDR1 SGHKS, CDR2 YYEKEE (reference sequence). The CDR3 region has the DNA TGTGCTAGCAGCTTGGTCAGTCAGGAGAGCCAGTACTTC. Translated, it gives CASSLVSQESQYF.

The chain employs TRBV6-5 and TRBJ1-2, with D perhaps matching TRBD1 (5 bases). CDR1 and CDR2 (germline): MNHEY, SVGAGI. V was trimmed by 11 bases and J by 5 bases, leaving 15 bases between them. The CDR3 extends over 12 amino acids. The CDR3 DNA sequence: TGTGCCTGCTGGGGGGGTGGTTATGGCTACACCTTC. Its translation: CACWGGGYGYTF.

About this clonotype itself: A read error is possible here, since a much larger clone lies one base away. The chain couples TRBV10-2 to TRBJ2-7, with TRBD2 as a possible D gene (6 bases). The V and J ends lost 6 bases and 5 bases respectively, with 14 bases between them. The germline CDR1 and CDR2 sequences are WSHSY and SAAADI. There are 13 residues in the CDR3. CDR3 nucleotides: TGCGCCAGCAGAAGCGGGTTAAGAGACGAGCAGTACTTC. Translating gives CASRSGLRDEQYF.

With regard to this clonotype: Just one base apart from a much larger clone, this may be a read error. The V and J genes are TRBV28 and TRBJ2-3, with unresolved D. This CDR3 contains 14 residues. CDR1 MDHEN and CDR2 SYDVKM come from the germline V gene. CDR3 sequence: CASSPRDRTDTHYF. The CDR3 DNA reads as TGTGCCAGCAGTCCTCGAGACCGTACAGATACGCATTATTTT.

Concerning this clonotype itself: A read error may produce the germline difference seen at one junction end. The chain couples TRBV6-2 or TRBV6-3 to TRBJ2-3; D ambiguous. This CDR3 has 13 residues. Germline lookup yields CDR1 MNHEY and CDR2 SVGEGT. The CDR3 region has the DNA TGTGCCAGCAGCGGGCACATGGGGAATACGCAATGTTTT. It codes for CASSGHMGNTQCF.

Note on this clonotype: One end of the junction fails to match germline, which may point to a read error. The chain links TRBV30 to TRBJ2-7, with D unclear. Germline V gene lookup returns CDR1 GTSNPN and CDR2 SVGIG (reference sequence). This CDR3 contains 12 residues. The CDR3 region has the DNA TGTGCCTGGAACATCAGTCGAGGAGAGCACTACTTC. It yields the protein CAWNISRGEHYF.

A note on this clonotype: One end of the junction varies from germline; a read error may be responsible. The chain is built from TRBV6-2 or TRBV6-3 and TRBJ2-2; D possibly corresponds to TRBD2 (5 bases). The V gene's germline CDR1 is MNHEY and CDR2 SVGEGT. The CDR3 is made up of 12 amino acids. The CDR3 nucleotides read TGTGCCAACTGTACCAACACCGGGGAGCTGTTCTTT. Translated, it gives CANCTNTGELFF.

V usage is TRBV10-3 and J usage is TRBJ2-7; 9 positions match TRBD1. The CDR3 has 14 amino acids. Germline V gives CDR1 ENHRY, CDR2 SYGVKD. J lost 5 bases, V lost 11 bases, and 13 bases had no gene match. The CDR3 is CALGGGTGKNEQYF. In DNA, the CDR3 is TGTGCCCTCGGTGGGGGGACAGGGAAGAACGAGCAGTACTTC.

This clonotype has just a few counts. This may be a read error, as it is one base from a much larger clone. The gene calls are TRBV6-2 or TRBV6-3 and TRBJ2-1, with D maybe TRBD2 (6 bases). This CDR3 spans 13 amino acids. The germline V gene has CDR1 MNHEY and CDR2 SVGEGT. In DNA, the CDR3 is TGTGCCAGCAGTTACGGCGGGACCAATGAGCTGTTCTTC. As protein: CASSYGGTNELFF.

The rearrangement uses TRBV29-1 and TRBJ2-3, with a weak D call TRBD1 (6 bases). The V gene's germline CDR1 is SQVTM and CDR2 ANQGSEA. Between the trimmed V and J ends, which lost 8 bases and 7 bases, there was a span of 31 bases. The CDR3 loop spans 17 amino acids. The CDR3 sequence is CSLLQYVTGGDTNTQYF. The CDR3 nucleotides read TGCAGCTTACTCCAATATGTGACAGGTGGGGATACAAATACGCAGTATTTT.